This T cell receptor (beta chain) was captured in a study of T cell changes during pregnancy in multiple sclerosis. Deletions cut 1 base from V and 6 bases from J, with 22 bases between. CDR1 and CDR2 from the germline V gene are SGHTA and FQGNSA. The CDR3 runs to 17 residues. Generated by immunoSEQ multiplex PCR, the TCRdb table keeps only in-frame clones and is missing some. The sample has approximately 41,000 clones, around 93% seen once. The source was CD8+ T cells from peripheral blood mononuclear cells, collected in the third trimester of pregnancy. This receptor was identified in a female donor with multiple sclerosis, enrolled in a pregnancy study. The chain is built from TRBV7-2 and TRBJ2-7, with TRBD2 as a possible D gene (6 bases). The CDR3 region has the DNA TGTGCCAGCAGCTTAGAAGTCGGGGGACTTCTAGGAGCCGAGCAGTACTTC. Its protein product is CASSLEVGGLLGAEQYF.